A single sample gave rise to the 18 T cell receptor beta chains below, sequenced in a study of blood T cell repertoires in COVID-19. Data came from immunoSEQ multiplex PCR; TCRdb stores just in-frame clones and leaves some out. The data contain some 330,000 clones, under 95% of them singletons. The sequencing sample was made of PBMCs or T cells enriched from blood (not recorded which). These receptors all stem from a woman under 40 who had recovered from COVID-19.

The rearrangement joins TRBV7-9 to TRBJ2-1, with a possible D match to TRBD2 (6 bases). This CDR3 region has 15 residues. The germline CDR1 and CDR2 sequences are SEHNR and FQNEAQ (reference sequence). Trimming took off 6 bases at V and 4 bases at J, with 16 bases between the two ends. CDR3 loop: CASRTLAGPYNEQFF. CDR3 bases: TGTGCCAGCAGGACGCTGGCGGGACCGTACAATGAGCAGTTCTTC.

This chain uses TRBV5-6 with TRBJ1-5; D perhaps matches TRBD1 (5 bases). The CDR3 covers 15 residues. Germline lookup yields CDR1 SGHDT and CDR2 YYEEEE. Trimming took off 5 bases at V and 4 bases at J, with 16 bases between the two ends. CDR3 in amino acids: CASSLRTWGNQPQHF. The DNA for the CDR3 is TGTGCCAGCAGTTTAAGGACATGGGGAAATCAGCCCCAGCATTTT.

The chain carries TRBV2 and TRBJ2-7, with 12 bases fitting TRBD1. The CDR3 is 13 amino acids. Germline-derived CDR1 and CDR2 are SNHLY and FYNNEI. The V gene end was trimmed by 6 bases and the J gene end by 4 bases; junction bases not matched to a gene: 1. Here the CDR3 reads CASRGQGAYEQYF. DNA for the CDR3: TGTGCCAGCAGGGGACAGGGGGCGTACGAGCAGTACTTC.

The chain couples TRBV7-3 to TRBJ2-5; 12 bases are a match to TRBD2. CDR1 is SGHTA, CDR2 FQGTGA, per germline. J lost 2 bases, V lost 5 bases, and 3 bases had no gene match. The CDR3 loop spans 15 amino acids. As DNA, the CDR3 is TGTGCCAGCAGCCCGGGGACTAGCGGGCAAGAGACCCAGTACTTC. This translates into CASSPGTSGQETQYF.

This clone has more than one count but fewer than ten. The chain links TRBV18 to TRBJ2-2, with 9 nucleotides matching TRBD2. Germline V gene data show CDR1 as KGHSH and CDR2 as LQKENI. CDR3 length: 16 amino acids. J lost 6 bases, V lost 0 bases, and 5 bases had no gene match. The CDR3 is CASSPPSSGKAGELFF. The CDR3, as DNA: TGTGCCAGCTCACCACCGTCTAGCGGGAAAGCCGGGGAGCTGTTTTTT.

V gene TRBV6-4 combines with J gene TRBJ1-1, with D perhaps matching TRBD1 (6 bases). The CDR3 has 13 residues. Trimming cost V 6 bases and J 1 base, with 9 bases left between them. Germline V lookup: CDR1 MRHNA, CDR2 SNTAGT. CDR3 bases: TGTGCCAGCAGCAGGGGATGGAACACTGAAGCTTTCTTT. Encoded protein: CASSRGWNTEAFF.

The chain has TRBV9 and TRBJ1-6; D may be TRBD1 (6 bases). Trimming removed 3 bases from V and 4 bases from J, with 8 bases in between. The germline gives CDR1 SGDLS, CDR2 YYNGEE. This CDR3 comprises 14 residues. CDR3: CASSAQGYNSPLHF. The CDR3 DNA is TGTGCCAGCAGCGCACAGGGATATAATTCACCCCTCCACTTT.

The chain couples TRBV9 to TRBJ2-7; 8 bases are a match to TRBD1. Germline-derived CDR1 and CDR2 are SGDLS and YYNGEE. The CDR3 length is 14 residues. J lost 2 bases, V lost 3 bases, and 4 bases had no gene match. The CDR3 nucleotides are TGTGCCAGCAGCGGGGGGACAGGCACCTACGAGCAGTACTTC. Translated, it gives CASSGGTGTYEQYF.

The chain is built from TRBV11-2 and TRBJ2-6; 10 positions agree with TRBD2. With V trimmed by 5 bases and J by 4 bases, 8 bases remained unmatched. Germline V gene data show CDR1 as SGHAT and CDR2 as FQNNGV. The CDR3 runs 17 residues. Here the CDR3 DNA reads TGTGCCAGCAGCCCTCAGCGGGGGGGCCAGGGGGCCAACGTCCTGACTTTC. This translates into CASSPQRGGQGANVLTF.

About this clone itself: Other DNA sequences in this sample translate to the same CDR3. The chain employs TRBV7-9 and TRBJ2-5; a weak D match, TRBD1 (6 bases). V was cut by 3 bases and J by 3 bases, with 8 bases left in between. Germline CDR1 reads SEHNR; CDR2 reads FQNEAQ (reference sequence). CDR3 length: 13 residues. CDR3: CASSFSGEETQYF. In DNA form, the CDR3 reads TGTGCCAGCAGCTTTTCAGGGGAAGAGACCCAGTACTTC.

The chain uses TRBV19 and TRBJ2-3; a possible D gene is TRBD1 (5 bases). CDR1 LNHDA and CDR2 SQIVND come from the germline V gene (reference sequence). The CDR3 runs to 15 residues. Trimming took off 2 bases at V and 2 bases at J, with 11 bases between the two ends. This chain's CDR3 is CASSIQGGATDTQYF. The DNA of the CDR3 is TGTGCCAGTAGTATACAGGGTGGGGCCACAGATACGCAGTATTTT.

The chain links TRBV28 to TRBJ2-7, with D maybe TRBD1 (5 bases). Trimming shortened V by 5 bases and J by 2 bases, and 13 bases separated the two germline ends. This CDR3 has 14 residues. Germline CDR1 is MDHEN and CDR2 is SYDVKM. In DNA form, the CDR3 reads TGTGCCAGCAGTAACAGACAGCCTCCCTACGAGCAGTACTTC. Translating it yields CASSNRQPPYEQYF.

This clone was detected once. The V gene is TRBV7-8, the J gene TRBJ1-5; D remains unclear. Germline V gene sequence: CDR1 SGHVS, CDR2 FQNEAQ. CDR3 length: 16 residues. Trimming stripped 2 bases from V and 0 bases from J, with 11 bases between. The CDR3, as DNA: TGTGCCAGCAGCTTATACTCCGAGGATAGCAATCAGCCCCAGCATTTT. Translated, it gives CASSLYSEDSNQPQHF.

The chain couples TRBV7-2 to TRBJ2-3; 12 nucleotides match TRBD2. The CDR3 is 18 amino acids. From germline, CDR1 is SGHTA and CDR2 FQGNSA. V dropped 1 base and J dropped 4; count of bases not matched to a gene: 9. CDR3 in amino acids: CASSLEASGGASSDTQYF. For the CDR3, the DNA is TGTGCCAGCAGCTTAGAGGCTAGCGGGGGGGCCTCTTCAGATACGCAGTATTTT.

The chain combines TRBV28 with TRBJ1-3; TRBD1 aligns across 7 bases. With 5 bases clipped from V and 4 bases from J, the junction kept 11 bases outside the gene matches. There are 16 residues in the CDR3. Germline V lookup: CDR1 MDHEN, CDR2 SYDVKM. The CDR3 protein is CASSLGQAYGGNTIYF. The CDR3 DNA follows: TGTGCCAGCAGTCTAGGACAGGCTTATGGAGGAAACACCATATATTTT.

The genes are TRBV5-3 and TRBJ1-5, with 8 positions matching TRBD1. TRBV5-3 is labeled an ORF, and its function is uncertain. The V segment lost 4 bases and the J segment 0 bases; nucleotides outside the gene matches: 3. This CDR3 has 15 amino acids. The CDR3 spells CARSGQGNSNQPQHF. DNA for the CDR3: TGTGCCAGAAGCGGACAGGGAAATAGCAATCAGCCCCAGCATTTT.

The chain joins TRBV4-3 to TRBJ1-2; possibly TRBD1 for D (5 bases). Trimming stripped 0 bases from V and 0 bases from J, with 14 bases between. This CDR3 is 17 amino acids long. Germline CDR1 is LGHNA and CDR2 is YSLEER. The CDR3 DNA reads as TGCGCCAGCAGCCAAGACATCTTCAGGGCAACTAACTATGGCTACACCTTC. It encodes CASSQDIFRATNYGYTF.

The genes are TRBV28 and TRBJ2-7; D gene unclear. The CDR3 has 14 residues. V shed 3 bases and J shed 4 bases, with 13 bases lying between them. Germline V lookup: CDR1 MDHEN, CDR2 SYDVKM. CDR3 sequence: CASSFLNRVYEQYF. CDR3 DNA sequence: TGTGCCAGCAGTTTTCTGAATCGGGTATACGAGCAGTACTTC.